The entry below gives a single TCR beta chain sequence along with its context. Germline V gene lookup returns CDR1 GTSNPN and CDR2 SVGIG (reference sequence). CDR3 length: 12 residues. V shed 3 bases and J 13 bases; nucleotides not matched to a gene: 8. This sample stems from a study of technical replicates of blood from a few donors. Assay: immunoSEQ multiplex PCR; the TCRdb copy retains only in-frame clones and omits some. The data contain more than 65,000 clones, roughly 96% of them singletons. This rearrangement joins TRBV30 to TRBJ2-1; 8 positions agree with TRBD1. Material for sequencing was T cells isolated from PBMCs. The TCR originated in a human donor in good health. The CDR3 is CAWSYGTGEQFF. The CDR3 nucleotides are TGTGCCTGGAGCTATGGGACAGGAGAACAGTTCTTC.